The T cell receptor (beta chain) under discussion was sequenced for a study of control samples from healthy donors and cancer patients. Sequencing used immunoSEQ multiplex PCR; TCRdb keeps in-frame clones, though not all of them. The data contain around 190,000 clones, nearly 90% of them singletons. The germline V gene encodes CDR1 PRHDT and CDR2 FYEKMQ (reference sequence). V gave up 3 bases and J gave up 4 bases, with 12 bases separating them. The CDR3 length is 15 residues. Sequencing input: blood. The sequence was collected from a woman aged 50 to 65 in good health. J is TRBJ2-2 and V is TRBV13, with D possibly matching TRBD2 (6 bases). Here the CDR3 DNA reads TGTGCCAGCAGCTTCGGGAGTTCGATCACCGGGGAGCTGTTTTTT. This codes for CASSFGSSITGELFF. Together with reference TRBV13 and TRBJ2-2, the CDR3 gives the full variable domain: AAGVIQSPRHLIKEKRETATLKCYPIPRHDTVYWYQQGPGQDPQFLISFYEKMQSDKGSIPDRFSAQQFSDYHSELNMSSLELGDSALYFCASSFGSSITGELFFGEGSRLTVL.